These 26 T cell receptor beta chains originate from one sample sequenced in a study of blood T cell repertoires in COVID-19 (dated by TCRdb to 2019 to 2021). Library prep was done by the immunoSEQ multiplex PCR assay. The immuneACCESS repertoire file appears here via TCRdb, limited to in-frame rearrangements. These files lack a portion of the clones; in checked studies, under half of the deficit traces to unresolved V genes, and the cause of the others is not known. Within this sample are fewer than 350,000 clones, with about 91% of them counted one time only. The top ten clones comprise 1.5% to 2% of the sample. The specimen was peripheral blood. The source is a woman in her twenties or thirties with COVID-19, enrolled during active disease.

The V gene is TRBV2, the J gene TRBJ2-7; D is perhaps TRBD1 (5 bases). Germline V CDR1 and CDR2: SNHLY, FYNNEI. CDR3 size: 14 residues. Trimming took off 2 bases at V and 3 bases at J, with 11 bases between the two ends. The CDR3 DNA reads as TGTGCCAGCAGTGAAAACCAGGGCAGCTACGAGCAGTACGTC. Its protein is CASSENQGSYEQYV.

The chain combines TRBV2 with TRBJ2-7; D perhaps matches TRBD2 (6 bases). The germline V and J ends were trimmed by 4 bases and 3 bases, with 19 bases remaining between them. CDR1 and CDR2 from the germline V gene are SNHLY and FYNNEI. This CDR3 has 16 residues. The CDR3 region is CASSGRLGGGIYEQYF. The CDR3 DNA is TGTGCCAGCAGTGGTCGCCTTGGGGGAGGCATCTACGAGCAGTACTTC.

This chain joins TRBV7-8 and TRBJ1-2; TRBD1 agrees at 9 bases. Unmatched junction bases numbered 16, after V lost 5 bases and J lost 0 bases. CDR3 length: 19 amino acids. The germline V gene has CDR1 SGHVS and CDR2 FQNEAQ. The CDR3 reads CASSHPSRDRVLPNYGYTF. DNA for the CDR3: TGTGCCAGCAGCCACCCCTCCCGGGACAGGGTGCTTCCTAACTATGGCTACACCTTC.

This clone was seen only once. This chain uses TRBV11-2 with TRBJ1-3; D remains unclear. This CDR3 region has 16 residues. CDR1 is SGHAT and CDR2 is FQNNGV in the germline V gene. V lost 0 bases to trimming and J lost 4 bases, with 13 bases between them. CDR3 sequence: CASSLEPQLRGNTIYF. As DNA, the CDR3 is TGTGCCAGCAGCTTAGAACCCCAACTCCGGGGAAACACCATATATTTT.

The gene calls are TRBV2 and TRBJ1-1; D remains unclear. Trimming removed 10 bases at V and 5 bases at J, with 14 bases between. The germline gives CDR1 SNHLY, CDR2 FYNNEI. The CDR3 has 12 residues. CDR3 in DNA: TGTGCCACCCGGGAGGGATCGACTGAAGCTTTCTTT. Its translation is CATREGSTEAFF.

The rearrangement joins TRBV10-3 to TRBJ2-3; 11 positions agree with TRBD1. CDR3 length equals 15 residues. The V gene end was trimmed by 6 bases and the J gene end by 0 bases; junction bases not matched to a gene: 2. Germline-derived CDR1 and CDR2 are ENHRY and SYGVKD. The CDR3 here is CAIRDRGLSTDTQYF. The CDR3 nucleotides are TGTGCCATCAGGGACAGGGGGCTTAGCACAGATACGCAGTATTTT.

The rearrangement joins TRBV9 to TRBJ2-7; D unresolved. V was trimmed by 4 bases and J by 0 bases, leaving 11 bases between them. The CDR3 runs to 14 residues. CDR1 and CDR2 (germline): SGDLS, YYNGEE. The CDR3 DNA follows: TGTGCCAGCAGCCCCCAGGTGAGCTCCTACGAGCAGTACTTC. Translated: CASSPQVSSYEQYF. Using reference TRBV9 and TRBJ2-7 for the parts outside the CDR3, the full variable domain is DSGVTQTPKHLITATGQRVTLRCSPRSGDLSVYWYQQSLDQGLQFLIQYYNGEERAKGNILERFSAQQFPDLHSELNLSSLELGDSALYFCASSPQVSSYEQYFGPGTRLTVT.

In its sample, this clone was seen many times. This chain connects TRBV2 to TRBJ1-5; 11 bases are shared with TRBD1. The length of the CDR3 is 14 residues. Germline CDR1 and CDR2: SNHLY and FYNNEI. Trimming removed 7 bases from V and 4 bases from J; junction bases left unmatched: 3. CDR3 sequence: CASKGQGENQPQHF. The CDR3 coding sequence is TGTGCCAGCAAGGGACAGGGGGAAAATCAGCCCCAGCATTTT.

The chain recombines TRBV12-3 or TRBV12-4 with TRBJ2-1; 9 bases align to TRBD1. This CDR3 has 13 amino acids. The junction had 1 base not matched to a gene; V was cut back by 3 bases and J by 7 bases. The CDR3 sequence is CASSFGTGNEQFF. The CDR3 DNA reads TGTGCCAGCAGTTTTGGGACAGGGAATGAGCAGTTCTTC.

The chain has TRBV4-3 and TRBJ2-4, with 8 bases aligning to TRBD2. Germline V gene sequence: CDR1 LGHNA, CDR2 YSLEER. With V trimmed by 0 bases and J by 4 bases, 2 bases remained unmatched. The CDR3 sequence is 15 residues long. The DNA for the CDR3 is TGCGCCAGCAGCCAAGAACTAGCGGCGAAAAACATTCAGTACTTC. Amino acid sequence: CASSQELAAKNIQYF.

The chain has TRBV6-1 and TRBJ1-5; 9 nucleotides align to TRBD1. Looked up from germline, CDR1 is MNHNS and CDR2 is SASEGT. The CDR3 runs to 16 residues. Trimming cost V 1 base and J 1 base; bases outside gene matches: 2. DNA for the CDR3: TGTGCCAGCAGTGAAGAGGGACAGGGCAGCAATCAGCCCCAGCATTTT. It translates to CASSEEGQGSNQPQHF.

This clone has just a few counts. The chain employs TRBV19 and TRBJ1-5; TRBD1 might be the D (6 bases). There are 13 residues in the CDR3. In germline, CDR1 is LNHDA, CDR2 SQIVND (reference sequence). Trimming pared 7 bases from V and 1 base from J, leaving 8 bases between. The DNA of the CDR3 is TGTGCCAGTAACCAGGGGAGCAATCAGCCCCAGCATTTT. Residues: CASNQGSNQPQHF.

The chain employs TRBV4-2 and TRBJ1-2, with 12 bases aligning to TRBD1. V was pared by 5 bases and J by 6 bases, with 7 bases of the junction left unmatched. CDR3 length equals 15 residues. Germline lookup yields CDR1 LGHNA and CDR2 YNFKEQ. CDR3 sequence reads: CASSVRDRGRDGYTF. In DNA, the CDR3 is TGTGCCAGCAGCGTACGGGACAGGGGGCGTGATGGCTACACCTTC.

The chain recombines TRBV18 with TRBJ1-3, with a possible D match to TRBD1 (5 bases). The CDR3 has 16 amino acids. V was pared by 1 base and J by 2 bases, with 12 bases between. Germline V CDR1 and CDR2: KGHSH, LQKENI. The CDR3 DNA is TGTGCCAGCTCACCACGGGCGACAGAGGCTGGAAACACCATATATTTT. Protein: CASSPRATEAGNTIYF. The full variable domain, its missing parts supplied by reference TRBV18 and TRBJ1-3, is NAGVMQNPRHLVRRRGQEARLRCSPMKGHSHVYWYRQLPEEGLKFMVYLQKENIIDESGMPKERFSAEFPKEGPSILRIQQVVRGDSAAYFCASSPRATEAGNTIYFGEGSWLTVV.

The chain employs TRBV4-2 and TRBJ1-2, with 8 positions matching TRBD1. This CDR3 spans 12 amino acids. Germline-derived CDR1 and CDR2 are LGHNA and YNFKEQ. J lost 6 bases, V lost 4 bases, and 1 base had no gene match. This chain's CDR3 is CASSPTGDGYTF. The CDR3 region has the DNA TGTGCCAGCAGCCCGACAGGGGATGGCTACACCTTC.

The chain joins TRBV11-1 to TRBJ1-1; 10 bases are shared with TRBD1. V lost 5 bases and J lost 0; bases outside the gene matches: 6. There are 16 residues in the CDR3. Germline V gene data show CDR1 as SGHAT and CDR2 as FQDESV (reference sequence). The DNA of the CDR3 is TGTGCCAGCAGCCCGGGACAGGGGAAGATGAACACTGAAGCTTTCTTT. This encodes CASSPGQGKMNTEAFF.

The chain is built from TRBV5-4 and TRBJ2-3, with D perhaps matching TRBD2 (6 bases). The CDR3 contains 14 residues. Germline V gene sequence: CDR1 SGHNT, CDR2 YYREEE (reference sequence). V lost 0 bases, J lost 6 bases, and 11 bases lay in between. The CDR3 nucleotides are TGTGCCAGCAGCTTGGCATACCGGGGGGATACGCAGTATTTT. This encodes CASSLAYRGDTQYF.

The chain employs TRBV2 and TRBJ1-2; TRBD1 agrees at 11 bases. There are 14 residues in the CDR3. After removal of 2 bases from V and 7 bases from J, the junction contained 3 bases not matched to a gene. Germline V gene data show CDR1 as SNHLY and CDR2 as FYNNEI. CDR3 DNA: TGTGCCAGCAGTGAATCGGACAGGGGGCCTGGCTACACCTTC. Protein product: CASSESDRGPGYTF.

V and J are TRBV5-6 and TRBJ2-7, with TRBD1 matching over 8 bases. There are 15 residues in the CDR3. The V gene end was trimmed by 4 bases and the J gene end by 3 bases; junction bases not matched to a gene: 9. The germline V gene has CDR1 SGHDT and CDR2 YYEEEE. The chain's CDR3 is CASSNPRDRGYEQYF. The CDR3 DNA sequence: TGTGCCAGCAGCAACCCCCGAGACAGGGGCTACGAGCAGTACTTC.

This clone occurred once. The rearrangement joins TRBV5-4 to TRBJ1-2; no definite D call. The CDR3 is 15 residues long. Trimming shortened V by 3 bases and J by 1 base, and 13 bases separated the two germline ends. The germline V gene has CDR1 SGHNT and CDR2 YYREEE (reference sequence). Written as DNA, the CDR3 is TGTGCCAGCAGCTCGGCGGCCGAGGGTAACTATGGCTACACCTTC. It is translated as CASSSAAEGNYGYTF.

The CDR3 sequence: CASSRGLNQPQHF. The CDR3 DNA is TGTGCCAGCAGTCGAGGACTAAATCAGCCCCAGCATTTT. The chain couples TRBV6-5 to TRBJ1-5; D not resolved. This CDR3 contains 13 residues. V was cut by 5 bases and J by 4 bases, with 9 bases left in between. Germline CDR1 MNHEY, CDR2 SVGAGI.

The rearrangement uses TRBV6-5 and TRBJ2-7; 7 bases align to TRBD2. Germline-derived CDR1 and CDR2 are MNHEY and SVGAGI. The CDR3 contains 13 residues. The junction had 7 bases not matched to a gene; V was cut back by 8 bases and J by 3 bases. DNA for the CDR3: TGTGCCAGCGGGAGGGCAGTTTACTACGAGCAGTACGTC. This encodes CASGRAVYYEQYV.

The chain is built from TRBV5-4 and TRBJ2-3, with 12 nucleotides matching TRBD1. Germline lookup yields CDR1 SGHNT and CDR2 YYREEE (reference sequence). With 3 bases clipped from V and 5 bases from J, the junction kept 1 base outside the gene matches. The CDR3 is made up of 14 amino acids. The CDR3 region has the DNA TGTGCCAGCAGCTGGGACAGGGGGCAAGATACGCAGTATTTT. It yields the protein CASSWDRGQDTQYF.

This chain links TRBV6-5 with TRBJ1-1; D not certain. The CDR3 totals 14 residues. CDR1 and CDR2 (germline): MNHEY, SVGAGI. V was trimmed by 6 bases and J by 0 bases, leaving 11 bases between them. DNA for the CDR3: TGTGCCAGCAGCCCCAGTCAGATGAACACTGAAGCTTTCTTT. It is translated as CASSPSQMNTEAFF.

The V gene is TRBV28, the J gene TRBJ1-1; weak D call: TRBD1 (5 bases). Per germline, CDR1 MDHEN and CDR2 SYDVKM. The CDR3 runs 13 residues. The ends were cut back, 6 bases at V and 8 bases at J, with 16 bases in the middle. In DNA, the CDR3 is TGTGCCAGCAGCGCAGGGTTCTCAGGGGAAGCTTTCTTT. Its protein product is CASSAGFSGEAFF.

V usage is TRBV2 and J usage is TRBJ1-1; D not resolved. V was shortened by 7 bases and J by 2 bases, with 11 bases between the two germline ends. CDR1 is SNHLY and CDR2 is FYNNEI in the germline V gene. The length of the CDR3 is 13 residues. CDR3 coding DNA: TGTGCCAGCATCCTAAGTAGCAACACTGAAGCTTTCTTT. Its translation is CASILSSNTEAFF. Complete variable domain (other parts from reference TRBV2 and TRBJ1-1): EPEVTQTPSHQVTQMGQEVILRCVPISNHLYFYWYRQILGQKVEFLVSFYNNEISEKSEIFDDQFSVERPDGSNFTLKIRSTKLEDSAMYFCASILSSNTEAFFGQGTRLTVV.